This note documents a single T cell receptor (beta chain) sequence. The record originates from a study of control samples from healthy donors and cancer patients. Between the trimmed V and J ends, which lost 8 bases and 2 bases, there was a span of 9 bases. The CDR3 loop spans 12 amino acids. In germline, CDR1 is KGHSH, CDR2 LQKENI. Data came from immunoSEQ multiplex PCR; TCRdb stores just in-frame clones and leaves some out. The profile shows fewer than 120,000 clones, 70% to 90% of them singletons. The TCR originated in a woman in her sixties or seventies with lung cancer. The sample comprised PBMCs. The chain couples TRBV18 to TRBJ1-2; D gene uncertain. CDR3 in DNA: TGTGCCAGCCGACCAGGAAACTATGGCTACACCTTC. Amino acid sequence: CASRPGNYGYTF.